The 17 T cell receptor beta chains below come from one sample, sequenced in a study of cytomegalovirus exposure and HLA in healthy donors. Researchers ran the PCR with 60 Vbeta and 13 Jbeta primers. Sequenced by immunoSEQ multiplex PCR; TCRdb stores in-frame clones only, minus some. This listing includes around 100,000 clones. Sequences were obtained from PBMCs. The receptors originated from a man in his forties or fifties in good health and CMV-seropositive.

In nucleotides, the CDR3 is TGTGCCAGCGTGCGGGACAGGTCCCCCTATAGCAATCAGCCCCAGCATTTT. As protein: CASVRDRSPYSNQPQHF. The chain has TRBV2 and TRBJ1-5, with 8 bases aligning to TRBD1. The V gene's germline CDR1 is SNHLY and CDR2 FYNNEI. The CDR3 runs 17 residues. V lost 8 bases to trimming and J lost 0 bases; unmatched junction nucleotides: 12.

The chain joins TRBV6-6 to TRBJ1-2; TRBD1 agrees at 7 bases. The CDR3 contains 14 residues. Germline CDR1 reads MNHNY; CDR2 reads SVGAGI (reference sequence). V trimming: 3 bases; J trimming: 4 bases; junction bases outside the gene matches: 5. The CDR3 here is CASSYTGESYGYTF. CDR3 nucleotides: TGTGCCAGCAGTTATACAGGGGAATCCTATGGCTACACCTTC.

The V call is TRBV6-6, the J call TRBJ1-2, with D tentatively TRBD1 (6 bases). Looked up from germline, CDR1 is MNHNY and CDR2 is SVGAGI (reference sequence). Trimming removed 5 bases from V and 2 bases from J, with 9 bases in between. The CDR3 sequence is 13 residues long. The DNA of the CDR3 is TGTGCCAGCAGTACCAGGGGAAACTATGGCTACACCTTC. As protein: CASSTRGNYGYTF.

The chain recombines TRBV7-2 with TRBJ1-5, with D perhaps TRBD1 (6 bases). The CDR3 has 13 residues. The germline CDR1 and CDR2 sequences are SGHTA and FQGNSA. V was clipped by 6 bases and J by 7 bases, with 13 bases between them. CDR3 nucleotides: TGTGCCAGCAGATACAGGGCAGGACAGCCCCAGCATTTT. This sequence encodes CASRYRAGQPQHF. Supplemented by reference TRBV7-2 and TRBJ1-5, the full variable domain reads GAGVSQSPSNKVTEKGKDVELRCDPISGHTALYWYRQSLGQGLEFLIYFQGNSAPDKSGLPSDRFSAERTGGSVSTLTIQRTQQEDSAVYLCASRYRAGQPQHFGDGTRLSIL.

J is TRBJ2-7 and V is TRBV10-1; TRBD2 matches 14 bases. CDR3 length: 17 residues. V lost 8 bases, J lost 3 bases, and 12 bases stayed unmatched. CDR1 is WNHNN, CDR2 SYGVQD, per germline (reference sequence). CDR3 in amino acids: CASGRLAGGREIYEQYF. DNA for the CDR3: TGCGCCAGCGGGAGACTAGCGGGAGGGCGGGAAATCTACGAGCAGTACTTC.

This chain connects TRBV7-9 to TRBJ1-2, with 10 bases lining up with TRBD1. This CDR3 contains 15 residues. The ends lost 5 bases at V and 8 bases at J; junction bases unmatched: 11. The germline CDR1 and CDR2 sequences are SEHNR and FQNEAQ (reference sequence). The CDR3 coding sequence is TGTGCCAGCAGCCCACCGCGACAGGGGGCGCAGGGCTACACCTTC. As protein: CASSPPRQGAQGYTF.

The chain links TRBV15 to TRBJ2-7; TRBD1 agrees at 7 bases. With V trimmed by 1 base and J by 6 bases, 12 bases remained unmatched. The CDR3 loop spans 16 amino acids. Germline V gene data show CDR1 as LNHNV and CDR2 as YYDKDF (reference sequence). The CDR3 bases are TGTGCCACCAGCAGAGTCTCCGGGACAGCACAACCCGAGCAGTACTTC. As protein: CATSRVSGTAQPEQYF. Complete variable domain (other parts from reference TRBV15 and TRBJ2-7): DAMVIQNPRYQVTQFGKPVTLSCSQTLNHNVMYWYQQKSSQAPKLLFHYYDKDFNNEADTPDNFQSRRPNTSFCFLDIRSPGLGDTAMYLCATSRVSGTAQPEQYFGPGTRLTVT.

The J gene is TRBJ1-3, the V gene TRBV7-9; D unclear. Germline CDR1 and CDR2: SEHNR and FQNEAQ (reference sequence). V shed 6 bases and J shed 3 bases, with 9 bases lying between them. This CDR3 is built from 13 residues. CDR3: CASSPGGGNTIYF. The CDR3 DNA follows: TGTGCCAGCAGTCCGGGAGGTGGAAACACCATATATTTT.

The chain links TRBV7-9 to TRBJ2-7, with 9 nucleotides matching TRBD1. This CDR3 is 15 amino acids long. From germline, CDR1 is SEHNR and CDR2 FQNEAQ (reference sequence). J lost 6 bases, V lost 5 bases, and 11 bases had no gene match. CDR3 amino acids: CASSPKTVDRGEQYF. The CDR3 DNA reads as TGTGCCAGCAGCCCAAAGACAGTGGACAGGGGCGAGCAGTACTTC.

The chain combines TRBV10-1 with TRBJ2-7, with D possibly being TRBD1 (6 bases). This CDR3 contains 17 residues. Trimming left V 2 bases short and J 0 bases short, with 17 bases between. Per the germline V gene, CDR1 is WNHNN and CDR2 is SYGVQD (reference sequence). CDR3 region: CASSESLQGESSYEQYF. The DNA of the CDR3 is TGCGCCAGCAGTGAGAGCTTACAGGGTGAATCCTCCTACGAGCAGTACTTC.

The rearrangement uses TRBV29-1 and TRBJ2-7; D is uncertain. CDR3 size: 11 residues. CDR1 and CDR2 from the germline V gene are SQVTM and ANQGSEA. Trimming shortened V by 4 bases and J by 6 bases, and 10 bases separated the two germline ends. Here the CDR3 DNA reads TGCAGCGTTGTAGTCTACTCCGAGCAGTACTTC. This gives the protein CSVVVYSEQYF.

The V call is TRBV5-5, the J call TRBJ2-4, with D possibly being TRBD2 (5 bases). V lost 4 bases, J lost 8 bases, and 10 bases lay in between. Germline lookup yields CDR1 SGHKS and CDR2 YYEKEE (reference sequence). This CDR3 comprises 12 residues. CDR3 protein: CASSTGNDIQYF. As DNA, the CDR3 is TGTGCCAGCAGCACGGGGAACGACATTCAGTACTTC.

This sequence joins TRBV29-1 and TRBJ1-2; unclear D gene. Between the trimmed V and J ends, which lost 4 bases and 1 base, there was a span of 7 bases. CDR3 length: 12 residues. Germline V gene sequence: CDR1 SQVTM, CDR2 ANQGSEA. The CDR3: CSVGVINYGYTF. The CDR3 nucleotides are TGCAGCGTTGGAGTTATTAACTATGGCTACACCTTC. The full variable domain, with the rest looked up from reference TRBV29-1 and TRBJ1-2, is SAVISQKPSRDICQRGTSLTIQCQVDSQVTMMFWYRQQPGQSLTLIATANQGSEATYESGFVIDKFPISRPNLTFSTLTVSNMSPEDSSIYLCSVGVINYGYTFGSGTRLTVV.

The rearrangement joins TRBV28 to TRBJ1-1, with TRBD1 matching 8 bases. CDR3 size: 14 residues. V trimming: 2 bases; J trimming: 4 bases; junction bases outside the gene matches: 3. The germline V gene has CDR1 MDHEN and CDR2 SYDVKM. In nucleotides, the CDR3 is TGTGCCAGCAGTTTACAGGGGGCGCCCACTGAAGCTTTCTTT. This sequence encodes CASSLQGAPTEAFF. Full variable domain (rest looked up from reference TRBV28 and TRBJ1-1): DVKVTQSSRYLVKRTGEKVFLECVQDMDHENMFWYRQDPGLGLRLIYFSYDVKMKEKGDIPEGYSVSREKKERFSLILESASTNQTSMYLCASSLQGAPTEAFFGQGTRLTVV.

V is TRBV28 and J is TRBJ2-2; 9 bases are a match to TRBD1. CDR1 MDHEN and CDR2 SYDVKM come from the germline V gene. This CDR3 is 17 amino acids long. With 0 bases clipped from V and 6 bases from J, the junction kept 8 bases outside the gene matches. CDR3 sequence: CASSLWEMGTGPGELFF. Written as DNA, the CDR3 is TGTGCCAGCAGTTTATGGGAAATGGGGACAGGGCCCGGGGAGCTGTTTTTT.

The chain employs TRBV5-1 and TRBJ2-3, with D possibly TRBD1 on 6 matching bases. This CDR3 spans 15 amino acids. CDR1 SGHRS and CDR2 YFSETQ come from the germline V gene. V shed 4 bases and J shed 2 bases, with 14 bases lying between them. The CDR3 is CASSLTGFSTDTQYF. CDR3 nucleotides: TGCGCCAGCAGCCTTACAGGGTTTTCCACAGATACGCAGTATTTT. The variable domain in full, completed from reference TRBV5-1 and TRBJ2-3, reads KAGVTQTPRYLIKTRGQQVTLSCSPISGHRSVSWYQQTPGQGLQFLFEYFSETQRNKGNFPGRFSGRQFSNSRSEMNVSTLELGDSALYLCASSLTGFSTDTQYFGPGTRLTVL.

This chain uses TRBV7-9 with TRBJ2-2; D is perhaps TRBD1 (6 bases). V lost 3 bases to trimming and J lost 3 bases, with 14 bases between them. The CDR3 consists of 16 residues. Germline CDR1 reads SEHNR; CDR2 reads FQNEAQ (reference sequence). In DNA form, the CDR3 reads TGTGCCAGCAGCTTCCTAAAGACAGGTTACACCGGGGAGCTGTTTTTT. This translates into CASSFLKTGYTGELFF. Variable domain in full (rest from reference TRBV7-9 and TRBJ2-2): DTGVSQNPRHKITKRGQNVTFRCDPISEHNRLYWYRQTLGQGPEFLTYFQNEAQLEKSRLLSDRFSAERPKGSFSTLEIQRTEQGDSAMYLCASSFLKTGYTGELFFGEGSRLTVL.